One sample yielded the 10 T cell receptor beta chains listed below, sequenced in a study of blood T cell repertoires in COVID-19. Generated by immunoSEQ multiplex PCR, the TCRdb table keeps only in-frame clones and is missing some. The sample contains some 210,000 clones, over 80% of which appear only once. The sequenced sample consisted of PBMCs or T cells enriched from blood (not recorded which). All receptors derive from a man aged 18 to 30 with acute COVID-19.

This clone was detected a few times. V usage is TRBV29-1 and J usage is TRBJ1-5; TRBD1 is a possible D gene (6 bases). Trimming shortened V by 1 base and J by 11 bases, and 9 bases separated the two germline ends. The CDR3 is 11 residues long. Germline loops: CDR1 SQVTM, CDR2 ANQGSEA. The CDR3 spells CSVEVWDTQHF. The CDR3 coding sequence is TGCAGCGTTGAAGTGTGGGACACCCAGCATTTT.

The gene calls are TRBV2 and TRBJ2-3; 13 bases are shared with TRBD2. V dropped 8 bases and J dropped 0; count of bases not matched to a gene: 5. This CDR3 has 16 residues. The germline CDR1 and CDR2 sequences are SNHLY and FYNNEI. The CDR3: CASSQGLAGSTDTQYF. The CDR3 region has the DNA TGTGCCAGCTCACAGGGACTAGCGGGAAGCACAGATACGCAGTATTTT.

This clone was detected once. The CDR3 protein is CASSPDRLKNYGYTF. Written as DNA, the CDR3 is TGCGCCAGCAGCCCGGACAGGCTAAAGAACTATGGCTACACCTTC. This sequence joins TRBV4-1 and TRBJ1-2, with 7 bases that match TRBD1. Germline trimming cut 4 bases from V and 2 bases from J; bases unmatched to any gene: 7. The length of the CDR3 is 15 residues. Germline V gives CDR1 MGHRA, CDR2 YSYEKL.

The CDR3, as DNA: TGTGCCATCAGTGAGTCTCTAGTTGCCCCGACCTCCTACAATGAGCAGTTCTTC. Protein: CAISESLVAPTSYNEQFF. The chain recombines TRBV10-3 with TRBJ2-1; D not certain. The CDR3 has 18 residues. V was cut by 0 bases and J by 0 bases, with 15 bases left in between. In germline, CDR1 is ENHRY, CDR2 SYGVKD.

The chain is built from TRBV19 and TRBJ2-1, with 7 bases that match TRBD1. The CDR3 sequence is 14 residues long. Germline lookup yields CDR1 LNHDA and CDR2 SQIVND (reference sequence). The V gene end was trimmed by 6 bases and the J gene end by 6 bases; junction bases not matched to a gene: 8. Here the CDR3 reads CASSYRGLSNEQFF. In DNA form, the CDR3 reads TGTGCCAGTAGCTACAGGGGTCTGAGCAATGAGCAGTTCTTC.

The rearrangement uses TRBV5-6 and TRBJ2-3; TRBD1 aligns across 8 bases. This CDR3 is 13 amino acids long. Germline CDR1 is SGHDT and CDR2 is YYEEEE. V shed 9 bases and J 4 bases; nucleotides not matched to a gene: 7. The CDR3 loop reads CATRTTGADTQYF. The CDR3 nucleotides read TGTGCCACCAGGACGACAGGGGCAGATACGCAGTATTTT.

CDR3 protein: CAWSPTGKRTEAFF. As DNA, the CDR3 is TGTGCCTGGAGTCCGACAGGGAAGCGGACTGAAGCTTTCTTT. V usage is TRBV30 and J usage is TRBJ1-1; 7 bases are shared with TRBD1. Germline-derived CDR1 and CDR2 are GTSNPN and SVGIG (reference sequence). The CDR3 runs to 14 residues. With V trimmed by 2 bases and J by 5 bases, 8 bases remained unmatched.

The chain joins TRBV19 to TRBJ1-6, with D maybe TRBD1 (6 bases). Trimming pared 2 bases from V and 14 bases from J, leaving 19 bases between. Germline lookup yields CDR1 LNHDA and CDR2 SQIVND (reference sequence). The CDR3 runs 15 residues. The CDR3 here is CASSISSLTAGALHF. DNA for the CDR3: TGTGCCAGTAGTATATCCTCTCTCACAGCAGGGGCCCTCCACTTT. The whole variable domain, remainder taken from reference TRBV19 and TRBJ1-6, is DGGITQSPKYLFRKEGQNVTLSCEQNLNHDAMYWYRQDPGQGLRLIYYSQIVNDFQKGDIAEGYSVSREKKESFPLTVTSAQKNPTAFYLCASSISSLTAGALHFGNGTRLTVT.

The genes are TRBV5-4 and TRBJ1-1; unclear D gene. Germline V gene sequence: CDR1 SGHNT, CDR2 YYREEE (reference sequence). The CDR3 has 14 residues. Trimming took off 0 bases at V and 4 bases at J, with 10 bases between the two ends. The CDR3 region is CASSLGAGFTEAFF. For the CDR3, the DNA is TGTGCCAGCAGCTTGGGGGCAGGATTCACTGAAGCTTTCTTT.

The V and J genes are TRBV3-1 (or the pseudogene TRBV3-2) and TRBJ1-1; 7 bases map to TRBD1. The CDR3 length is 16 residues. The J segment lost 1 base and the V segment lost 1 base, leaving 6 bases of the junction unmatched. Germline assignment: CDR1 LGHDT and CDR2 YNNKEL (reference sequence). The DNA for the CDR3 is TGTGCCAGCAGCCAAGTAGGGGGCGCAGGGAACACTGAAGCTTTCTTT. This translates into CASSQVGGAGNTEAFF.